This T cell receptor (beta chain) was obtained from a study of Ad26.COV2.S vaccination and SARS-CoV-2 variants. About this clone: No antigen is known for it.

Findings of the study overall: The authors reported substantial breadth in spike-specific CD8+ and CD4+ T cell responses after vaccination.

Documented treatment: 19 received Ad26.COV2.S at low or high dose, single or two shots; about 5 received placebo; per-sample allocation not given. Material that was analyzed had been drawn on day 63 after the first vaccine or placebo injection. This CDR3 region has 16 residues. V lost 0 bases, J lost 3 bases, and 5 bases stayed unmatched. Sequenced by immunoSEQ multiplex PCR; TCRdb stores in-frame clones only, minus some. This table has more than 300,000 clones, 85% appearing once. Here the sequenced sample was peripheral blood, taken in a trial of Ad26.COV2.S vaccine versus placebo. The clonotype was recovered from a person between 18 and 65 years old who received the Ad26.COV2.S COVID-19 vaccine or a placebo. The V call is TRBV6-7, the J call TRBJ1-2, with 9 positions matching TRBD1. TRBV6-7 is noted as an ORF with a role that remains uncertain. The CDR3 here is CASSYSRQGVDYGYTF. CDR3 DNA: TGTGCCAGCAGTTACTCCAGACAGGGGGTTGACTATGGCTACACCTTC.